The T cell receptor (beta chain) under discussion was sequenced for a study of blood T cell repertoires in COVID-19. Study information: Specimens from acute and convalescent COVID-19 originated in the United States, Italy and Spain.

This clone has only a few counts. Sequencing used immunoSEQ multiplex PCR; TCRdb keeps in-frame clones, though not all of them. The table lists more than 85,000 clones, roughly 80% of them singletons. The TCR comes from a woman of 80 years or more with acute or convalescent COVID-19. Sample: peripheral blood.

CDR3 DNA sequence: TGTGCCAGCAGTACACAGTATGCGGGACTTTCCTACAATGAGCAGTTCTTC. Translating it yields CASSTQYAGLSYNEQFF. The rearrangement uses TRBV28 and TRBJ2-1; tentative D call: TRBD2 (6 bases). The V end was cut by 5 bases, the J end by 1 base, with 18 bases between. Per the germline V gene, CDR1 is MDHEN and CDR2 is SYDVKM. CDR3 length: 17 amino acids.